One and the same sample provided the 7 T cell receptor beta chains below, sequenced in a study of CD8 T cells in Susac syndrome. Reverse transcription used roughly 0.45 to 1 ug RNA and random hexamers. Via MiXCR, TCRdb re-called the immunoSEQ multiplex PCR reads, giving one row per CDR3 protein. The sample contains 100,000 to 150,000 distinct CDR3 sequences, around 94% of which appear only once. Sequencing was performed on CD8+ T cells from PBMCs. The receptors here all came from a human donor with Susac syndrome.

The chain links TRBV4-2 to TRBJ1-2; 11 bases are shared with TRBD1. The germline gives CDR1 LGHNA, CDR2 YNFKEQ. CDR3 size: 15 residues. Germline trimming cut 3 bases from V and 7 bases from J; bases unmatched to any gene: 7. CDR3 sequence: CASSHPGQGDGGYTF. The CDR3 nucleotides read TGTGCCAGCAGCCATCCGGGACAGGGGGATGGTGGCTACACCTTC.

The rearrangement joins TRBV20-1 to TRBJ2-7; TRBD2 is a possible D gene (6 bases). CDR1 is DFQATT, CDR2 SNEGSKA, per germline (reference sequence). V was shortened by 1 base and J by 0 bases, with 10 bases between the two germline ends. This CDR3 is built from 14 residues. The CDR3 is CSARVGGASYEQYF. For the CDR3, the DNA is TGCAGTGCTAGAGTCGGCGGGGCCTCCTACGAGCAGTACTTC.

This rearrangement joins TRBV11-2 to TRBJ2-6; the match to TRBD1 covers 9 bases. Germline CDR1 reads SGHAT; CDR2 reads FQNNGV. Germline trimming cut 5 bases from V and 3 bases from J; bases unmatched to any gene: 14. The CDR3 spans 19 residues. CDR3 coding DNA: TGTGCCAGCAGCCTGAGACCCGGGACAGGGTACGATGGGGCCAACGTCCTGACTTTC. It codes for CASSLRPGTGYDGANVLTF.

The chain has TRBV13 and TRBJ2-1; TRBD2 matches 8 bases. The CDR3 sequence is 16 residues long. Germline CDR1 PRHDT, CDR2 FYEKMQ (reference sequence). V was pared by 0 bases and J by 6 bases, with 7 bases of the junction left unmatched. DNA for the CDR3: TGTGCCAGCAGCTTAGGCCTCGGGAGGGCCAGCAATGAGCAGTTCTTC. Protein: CASSLGLGRASNEQFF.

This rearrangement joins TRBV6-5 to TRBJ2-1; 15 nucleotides match TRBD2. The CDR3 is 17 amino acids. CDR1 and CDR2 (germline): MNHEY, SVGAGI. V shed 0 bases, J shed 8 bases, and the junction held 5 bases outside the gene matches. The CDR3 DNA follows: TGTGCCAGCAGTTACTCGGGACTAGCGGGAGGTTCCGATGAGCAGTTCTTC. It specifies CASSYSGLAGGSDEQFF.

CDR3 amino acids: CASSVVTGAPPYEQYF. The DNA of the CDR3 is TGTGCCAGCAGCGTAGTAACGGGGGCGCCCCCCTACGAGCAGTACTTC. The J gene is TRBJ2-7, the V gene TRBV9; either TRBD1 or TRBD2 may supply D (6 bases each). V was cut by 0 bases and J by 2 bases, with 15 bases left in between. Per germline, CDR1 SGDLS and CDR2 YYNGEE. CDR3 length: 16 residues.

The V gene is TRBV27, the J gene TRBJ2-7; D is perhaps TRBD1 or TRBD2 (5 bases each). V shed 4 bases and J shed 0 bases, with 13 bases lying between them. CDR3 length equals 15 residues. CDR1 MNHEY and CDR2 SMNVEV come from the germline V gene (reference sequence). The CDR3 nucleotides read TGTGCCAGCAGTTCCTCCGGGACGGTCTCCTACGAGCAGTACTTC. It translates to CASSSSGTVSYEQYF.